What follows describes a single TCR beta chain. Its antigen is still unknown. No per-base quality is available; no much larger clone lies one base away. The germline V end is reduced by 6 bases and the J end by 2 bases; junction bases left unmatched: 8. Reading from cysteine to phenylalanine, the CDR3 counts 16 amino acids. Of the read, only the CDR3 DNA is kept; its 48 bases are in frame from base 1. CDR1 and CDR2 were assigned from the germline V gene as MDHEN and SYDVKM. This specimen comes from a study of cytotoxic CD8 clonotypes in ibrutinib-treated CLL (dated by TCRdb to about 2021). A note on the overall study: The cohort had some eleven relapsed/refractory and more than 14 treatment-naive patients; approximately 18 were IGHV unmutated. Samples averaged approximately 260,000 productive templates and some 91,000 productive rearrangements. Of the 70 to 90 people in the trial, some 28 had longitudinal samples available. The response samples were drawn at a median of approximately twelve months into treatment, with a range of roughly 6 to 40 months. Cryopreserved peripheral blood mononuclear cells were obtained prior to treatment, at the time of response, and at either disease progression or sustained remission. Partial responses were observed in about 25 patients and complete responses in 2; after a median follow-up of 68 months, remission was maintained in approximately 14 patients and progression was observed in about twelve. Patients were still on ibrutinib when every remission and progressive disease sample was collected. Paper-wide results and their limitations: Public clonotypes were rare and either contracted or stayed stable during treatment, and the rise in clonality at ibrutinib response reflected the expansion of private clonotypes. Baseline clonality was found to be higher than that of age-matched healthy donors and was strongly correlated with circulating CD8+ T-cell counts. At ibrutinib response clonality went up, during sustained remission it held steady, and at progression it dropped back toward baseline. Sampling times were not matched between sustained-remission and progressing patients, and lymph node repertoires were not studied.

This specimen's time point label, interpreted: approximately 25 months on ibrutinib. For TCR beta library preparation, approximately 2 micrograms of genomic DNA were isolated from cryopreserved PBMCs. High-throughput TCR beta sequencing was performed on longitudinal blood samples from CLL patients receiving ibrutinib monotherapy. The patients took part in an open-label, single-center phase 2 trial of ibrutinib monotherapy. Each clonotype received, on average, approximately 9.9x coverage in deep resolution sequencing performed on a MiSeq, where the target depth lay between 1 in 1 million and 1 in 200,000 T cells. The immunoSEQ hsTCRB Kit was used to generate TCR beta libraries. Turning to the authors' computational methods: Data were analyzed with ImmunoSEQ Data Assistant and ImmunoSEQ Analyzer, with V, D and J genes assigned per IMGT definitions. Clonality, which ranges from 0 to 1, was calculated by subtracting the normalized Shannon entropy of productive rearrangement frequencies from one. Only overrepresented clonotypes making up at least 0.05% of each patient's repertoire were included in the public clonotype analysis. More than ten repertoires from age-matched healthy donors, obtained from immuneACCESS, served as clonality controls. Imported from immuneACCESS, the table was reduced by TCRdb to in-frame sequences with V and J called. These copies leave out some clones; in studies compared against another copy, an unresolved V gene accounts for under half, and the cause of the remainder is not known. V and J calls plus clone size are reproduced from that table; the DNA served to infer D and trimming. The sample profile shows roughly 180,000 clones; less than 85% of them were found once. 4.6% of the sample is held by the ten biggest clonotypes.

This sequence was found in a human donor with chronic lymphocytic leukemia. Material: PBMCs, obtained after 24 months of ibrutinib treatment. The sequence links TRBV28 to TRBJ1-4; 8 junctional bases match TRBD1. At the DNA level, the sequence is TGTGCCAGCAGCCTGACAGGGGTTGGCACTAATGAAAAACTGTTTTTT. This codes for CASSLTGVGTNEKLFF. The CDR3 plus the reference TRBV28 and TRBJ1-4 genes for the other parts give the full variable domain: DVKVTQSSRYLVKRTGEKVFLECVQDMDHENMFWYRQDPGLGLRLIYFSYDVKMKEKGDIPEGYSVSREKKERFSLILESASTNQTSMYLCASSLTGVGTNEKLFFGSGTQLSVL.